A selection of T cell receptor beta chains follows, all from one sample in a study of CD8 T cells in ankylosing spondylitis. TCRdb analysed the 5' RACE reads with MiXCR anew, one entry per CDR3 protein. The sample shows 100,000 to 150,000 distinct CDR3 sequences, 6.5% to 9% of them seen only once. The sample taken for sequencing was blood, either unsorted or a sorted T cell fraction (not recorded which). Every receptor here comes from a male donor with ankylosing spondylitis or in good health (not recorded which). Each CDR3 is given with its conserved first and last residue. The order of the fields is clone size, V gene, D gene, J gene, CDR3 DNA, CDR3 protein. A D gene is named only where the DNA matches it firmly. Clone size, where shown, is once, few, many, or a class for clones that have expanded.

many	TRBV28	NA	TRBJ1-4	TGTGCCAGCAAGGAGGGACGAGATGAAAAACTGTTTTTT	CASKEGRDEKLFF
many	TRBV29-1	TRBD1	TRBJ2-1	TGCAGCGTTGAATCTAAGGACAGGGTTAGCGGAGCCTACTACAATGAGCAGTTCTTC	CSVESKDRVSGAYYNEQFF
many	TRBV5-1	TRBD1	TRBJ2-2	TGCGCCAGCAGCTTTGTCGCCCGACAGGGGTTCGCCGGGGAGCTGTTTTTT	CASSFVARQGFAGELFF
NA	TRBV5-6	NA	TRBJ2-6	TGTGCCAGCAGCTTGAAAACGGGGTCTGGGGCCAACGTCCTGACTTTC	CASSLKTGSGANVLTF
many	TRBV27	TRBD2	TRBJ2-1	TGTGCCAGCAGTTTTAGGCTAGCGGGAGGAGTAAATGAGCAGTTCTTC	CASSFRLAGGVNEQFF
many	TRBV12-3/TRBV12-4	TRBD1	TRBJ1-2	TGTGCCAGCACCCCGGGACAGATCAACTATGGCTACACCTTC	CASTPGQINYGYTF
many	TRBV2	NA	TRBJ1-5	TGTGCCAGCAAGGGGCAGGCGAATCAGCCCCAGCATTTT	CASKGQANQPQHF
many	TRBV20-1	TRBD2	TRBJ2-3	TGCAGTGCTAGCTCTAGCGGAGATAGCACAGATACGCAGTATTTT	CSASSSGDSTDTQYF
many	TRBV12-3/TRBV12-4	TRBD1	TRBJ1-6	TGTGCCAGCAGCCCTATGGGACAGGATAATTCACCCCTCCACTTT	CASSPMGQDNSPLHF
many	TRBV6-1	NA	TRBJ1-3	TGTGCCAGCACCACCTCTGGAAACACCATATATTTT	CASTTSGNTIYF
many	TRBV5-1	TRBD2	TRBJ2-1	TGCGCCAGCAGCTTAGAGGGACTAGCATCAAGTGAGCAGTTCTTC	CASSLEGLASSEQFF
many	TRBV9	NA	TRBJ2-2	TGTGCCAGCAGCCGGGCCGTTGCGATGGGGGAGCTGTTTTTT	CASSRAVAMGELFF
many	TRBV10-3	NA	TRBJ2-5	TGTGCCATCAGTGCCATACCCCTTCAAGAGACCCAGTACTTC	CAISAIPLQETQYF
many	TRBV28	TRBD1	TRBJ1-2	TGTGCCAGCAGATACAGGGGGCGCGGTGGCTACACCTTC	CASRYRGRGGYTF
many	TRBV5-1	NA	TRBJ2-3	TGCGCCAGCAGCGCCCGGGGCCAGCTCTCAGATACGCAGTATTTT	CASSARGQLSDTQYF
many	TRBV10-3	NA	TRBJ2-5	TGTGCCATCAGTGAAACAGGGGGGGCAGAGACCCAGTACTTC	CAISETGGAETQYF
many	TRBV5-1	TRBD2	TRBJ2-3	TGCGCCAGCAGCTTCCCGGGGGGGCCCAAAGGAGATACGCAGTATTTT	CASSFPGGPKGDTQYF
many	TRBV9	TRBD1	TRBJ2-6	TGTGCCAGCAGCGTAGCTTCAGCAGGGGGCGCTTTGGGGGCCAACGTCCTGACTTTC	CASSVASAGGALGANVLTF
once	TRBV11-3	NA	TRBJ2-2	TGTGCCAGCAGCCCCCGTGGAAAGGGGGAGCTGTTTTTT	CASSPRGKGELFF
many	TRBV5-1	TRBD1	TRBJ2-7	TGCGCCAGCAGCTTGCAGGGACAGGGCTACGAGCAGTACTTC	CASSLQGQGYEQYF
many	TRBV20-1	NA	TRBJ2-2	TGCAGTGCTAGATTAGGGAACACCGGGGAGCTGTTTTTT	CSARLGNTGELFF
many	TRBV6-5	TRBD2	TRBJ2-3	TGTGCCAGCAGCTACGGGACTAGCGGGACGCATACGCAGTATTTT	CASSYGTSGTHTQYF
few	TRBV5-5	NA	TRBJ1-1	TGTGCCAGCAGCTTTTGGCGGGAGGGGGAAGCTTTCTTT	CASSFWREGEAFF
many	TRBV7-9	NA	TRBJ2-1	TGTGCCAGCAGCTTAGGGGTCTTC	CASSLGVF